This T cell receptor beta chain emerged from a study of T cell responses to AZD1222 COVID-19 vaccine. The CDR3 totals 14 residues. Germline values: CDR1 MDHEN, CDR2 SYDVKM. With 6 bases removed from V and 5 bases from J, the gap between germline ends came to 14 bases. Study findings and constraints: There were mostly white British donors and more females than males, and clonal diversity was possibly underestimated.

With respect to this clone: Its target is unknown.

Second doses were pooled across both intervals (about 4 or about 12 weeks). Here immunoSEQ multiplex PCR was the method, and the copy in TCRdb shows in-frame clones only, minus some. The sample consists of about 150,000 clones, over 75% of them appearing once. The TCR sequence derives from an adult who received the AZD1222 COVID-19 vaccine. The chain combines TRBV28 with TRBJ1-5, with no clear D. The input for sequencing was peripheral blood, taken 28 days after the second AZD1222 dose. The CDR3 DNA follows: TGTGCCAGCAGCCCCATGAAAGGCTATCAGCCCCAGCATTTT. It translates to CASSPMKGYQPQHF.